Presented here are 11 T cell receptor beta chains from one specimen sequenced in a study of T cell changes during pregnancy in multiple sclerosis (dated by TCRdb to the late 2010s). Library preparation used the immunoSEQ multiplex PCR assay. In TCRdb, the immuneACCESS table is reduced to in-frame sequences with V and J assigned. These tables do not hold every clone; where another copy was compared, an unresolved V gene accounts for under half, and the others remain unexplained. The sample table shows 45,000 to 50,000 clones, and about 90% are seen once. The ten largest clones take up 0.37% of the sample. Here the sequenced sample was CD4+ T cells from peripheral blood mononuclear cells, taken in the second trimester of pregnancy. The receptors were gathered from a female donor in good health, enrolled as a control in a pregnancy study.

This chain joins TRBV5-6 and TRBJ1-3, with D perhaps matching TRBD1 (6 bases). This CDR3 is 16 amino acids long. Germline values: CDR1 SGHDT, CDR2 YYEEEE. Trimming removed 2 bases at V and 3 bases at J, with 15 bases between. CDR3 in DNA: TGTGCCAGCAGCTTTCTATCAGGGGTTGTTGGAAACACCATATATTTT. This sequence encodes CASSFLSGVVGNTIYF.

The chain uses TRBV7-2 and TRBJ1-2; D is unclear. This CDR3 has 13 residues. V lost 4 bases and J 7 bases, leaving 13 bases between the germline ends. Germline V lookup: CDR1 SGHTA, CDR2 FQGNSA. CDR3 nucleotides: TGTGCCAGCAGCTCGTGGACTGCCGGTGGCTACACCTTC. Amino acids: CASSSWTAGGYTF. The full variable domain, rest sourced from reference TRBV7-2 and TRBJ1-2, is GAGVSQSPSNKVTEKGKDVELRCDPISGHTALYWYRQSLGQGLEFLIYFQGNSAPDKSGLPSDRFSAERTGGSVSTLTIQRTQQEDSAVYLCASSSWTAGGYTFGSGTRLTVV.

The genes are TRBV6-1 and TRBJ1-1; no clear D. Per the germline V gene, CDR1 is MNHNS and CDR2 is SASEGT. This CDR3 contains 14 residues. V lost 3 bases to trimming and J lost 4 bases, with 12 bases between them. The CDR3 sequence is CASSESGGITEAFF. CDR3 nucleotide sequence: TGTGCCAGCAGTGAGTCGGGTGGAATCACTGAAGCTTTCTTT.

This chain connects TRBV11-1 to TRBJ1-5; D remains unclear. Looked up from germline, CDR1 is SGHAT and CDR2 is FQDESV (reference sequence). The CDR3 consists of 13 residues. Trimming removed 5 bases from V and 6 bases from J, with 11 bases in between. As DNA, the CDR3 is TGTGCCAGCAGCCTAGACACCACTCAGCCCCAGCATTTT. This gives the protein CASSLDTTQPQHF.

A few counts support this clone. This rearrangement joins TRBV2 to TRBJ1-1; maybe TRBD1 (5 bases). The germline V and J ends were trimmed by 8 bases and 2 bases, with 12 bases remaining between them. This CDR3 is built from 13 residues. Germline V gene lookup returns CDR1 SNHLY and CDR2 FYNNEI. The CDR3 nucleotides read TGTGCCAGCTCGACAGAGCTTAACACTGAAGCTTTCTTT. This translates into CASSTELNTEAFF.

The chain carries TRBV5-5 and TRBJ2-5; a weak D match, TRBD2 (5 bases). The germline gives CDR1 SGHKS, CDR2 YYEKEE (reference sequence). The CDR3 covers 14 residues. Trimming took 1 base from V and 5 from J, leaving 12 bases between them. The CDR3, as DNA: TGTGCCAGCAGCTTGAGCCGGGGTTCGGAGACCCAGTACTTC. Its translation is CASSLSRGSETQYF.

V usage is TRBV11-3 and J usage is TRBJ1-3; TRBD1 might be the D (6 bases). CDR3 length: 13 amino acids. Germline-derived CDR1 and CDR2 are SGHNT and YENEEA. Trimming left V 5 bases short and J 4 bases short, with 9 bases between. The CDR3 DNA is TGTGCCAGCAGCATCGGACAGGGAAACACCATATATTTT. It is translated as CASSIGQGNTIYF.

This chain uses TRBV11-2 with TRBJ1-1; no clear D. The CDR3 runs to 14 residues. V was shortened by 0 bases and J by 7 bases, with 12 bases between the two germline ends. CDR1 is SGHAT, CDR2 FQNNGV, per germline. In DNA, the CDR3 is TGTGCCAGCAGCTTAGACCGACTTTTTATTGAAGCTTTCTTT. This translates into CASSLDRLFIEAFF.

This clone was found a few times. This sequence joins TRBV2 and TRBJ1-1; D perhaps matches TRBD1 (6 bases). The CDR3 totals 14 residues. V lost 8 bases, J lost 0 bases, and 13 bases lay in between. CDR1 and CDR2 from the germline V gene are SNHLY and FYNNEI. The CDR3 spells CASAWTEMNTEAFF. As DNA, the CDR3 is TGTGCCAGCGCCTGGACAGAGATGAACACTGAAGCTTTCTTT. Filled out from reference TRBV2 and TRBJ1-1, the complete variable domain reads EPEVTQTPSHQVTQMGQEVILRCVPISNHLYFYWYRQILGQKVEFLVSFYNNEISEKSEIFDDQFSVERPDGSNFTLKIRSTKLEDSAMYFCASAWTEMNTEAFFGQGTRLTVV.

This chain links TRBV7-2 with TRBJ2-7; D gene uncertain. Between the trimmed V and J ends, which lost 5 bases and 0 bases, there was a span of 11 bases. The CDR3 spans 14 residues. The germline gives CDR1 SGHTA, CDR2 FQGNSA. The CDR3 sequence is CASSHGPHSYEQYF. CDR3 DNA sequence: TGTGCCAGCAGCCATGGGCCCCACTCCTACGAGCAGTACTTC.

V and J are TRBV7-2 and TRBJ2-3, with 14 bases matching TRBD2. CDR3 length equals 16 residues. Trimming cost V 5 bases and J 6 bases; bases outside gene matches: 7. The germline V gene has CDR1 SGHTA and CDR2 FQGNSA. Here the CDR3 DNA reads TGTGCCAGCAGCACGACTAGCGGGGGGGCTTTTGATACGCAGTATTTT. Protein sequence: CASSTTSGGAFDTQYF.